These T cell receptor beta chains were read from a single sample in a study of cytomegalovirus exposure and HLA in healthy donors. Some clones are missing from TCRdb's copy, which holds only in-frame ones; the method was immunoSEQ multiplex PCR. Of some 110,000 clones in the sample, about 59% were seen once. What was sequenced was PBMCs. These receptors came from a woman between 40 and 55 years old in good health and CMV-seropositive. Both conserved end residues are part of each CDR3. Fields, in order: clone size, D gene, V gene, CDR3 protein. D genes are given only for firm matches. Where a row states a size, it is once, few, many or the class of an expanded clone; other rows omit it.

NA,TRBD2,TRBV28,CASPPSLAGGPSSHEQYF
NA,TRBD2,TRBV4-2,CASSQDRRLAGLQQYF
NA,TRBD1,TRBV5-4,CASSLAPLTGDEQYF
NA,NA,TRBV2,CASSGNGRVITGELFF
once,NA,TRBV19,CASSSGVGSYEQYF
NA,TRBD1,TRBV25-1,CASSSGTGEAFF
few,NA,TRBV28,CASSLWSGGAEAFF
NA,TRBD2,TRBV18,CASSPLLAGGSYNEQFF
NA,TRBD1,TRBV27,CASRDRRIFSYNEQFF
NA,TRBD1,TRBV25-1,CASSVDRGWETDTQYF
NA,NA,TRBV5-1,CASGNIEPLRTDTQYF
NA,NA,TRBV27,CASSLWGRSLGGPQHF
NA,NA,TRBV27,CASSPRGSGANVLTF
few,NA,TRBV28,CATINSGNTEAFF
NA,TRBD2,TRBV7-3,CASSFGGSTDTQYF
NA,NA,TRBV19,CASSIREKANYGYTF
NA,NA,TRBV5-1,CASSLWRGPLGETQYF
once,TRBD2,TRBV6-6,CASTLASGRTAYEQYF
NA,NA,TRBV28,CASSLETANTEAFF
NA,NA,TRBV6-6,CASSHRARAKSAFF
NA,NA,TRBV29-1,CSVGGNNYGYTF
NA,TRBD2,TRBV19,CASSTGTSRNEQFF
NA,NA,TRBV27,CASSPFGENEQFF
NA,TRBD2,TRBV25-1,CASSPPGLALYNEQFF
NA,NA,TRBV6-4,CASSEEAIGPYEQYF
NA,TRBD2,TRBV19,CASSRLAQTSYEQYF
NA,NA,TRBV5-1,CASSSRSGRDYEQYF
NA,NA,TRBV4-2,CASSQGVAYEQYF
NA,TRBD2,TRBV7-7,CASSSVAGIGTGELFF
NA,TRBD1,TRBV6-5,CASRPRGVRGDTQYF